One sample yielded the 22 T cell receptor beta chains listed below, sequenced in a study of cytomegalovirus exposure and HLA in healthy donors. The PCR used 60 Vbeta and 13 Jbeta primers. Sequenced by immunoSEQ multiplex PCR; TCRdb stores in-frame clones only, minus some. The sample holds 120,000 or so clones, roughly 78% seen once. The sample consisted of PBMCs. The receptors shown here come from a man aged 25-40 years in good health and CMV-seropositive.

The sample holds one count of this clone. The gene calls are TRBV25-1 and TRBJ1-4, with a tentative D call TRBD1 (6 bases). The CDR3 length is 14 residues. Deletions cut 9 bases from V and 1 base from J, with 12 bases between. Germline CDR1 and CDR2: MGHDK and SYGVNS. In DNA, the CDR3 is TGTGCCAGTGGAATAGGGGGAACTAATGAAAAACTGTTTTTT. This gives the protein CASGIGGTNEKLFF.

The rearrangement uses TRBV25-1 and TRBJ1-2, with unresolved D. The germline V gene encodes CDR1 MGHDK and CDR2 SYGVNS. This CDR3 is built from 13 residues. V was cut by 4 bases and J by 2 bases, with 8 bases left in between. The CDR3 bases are TGTGCCAGCAGTGTGTCAGTCAACTATGGCTACACCTTC. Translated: CASSVSVNYGYTF.

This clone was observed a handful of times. The CDR3 loop reads CASSADRARTDTQYF. CDR3 bases: TGCGCCAGCAGCGCTGACAGGGCTAGAACAGATACGCAGTATTTT. The chain recombines TRBV5-1 with TRBJ2-3, with TRBD1 matching 7 bases. Germline V gene data show CDR1 as SGHRS and CDR2 as YFSETQ. Trimming removed 4 bases from V and 3 bases from J; junction bases left unmatched: 8. The CDR3 runs 15 residues.

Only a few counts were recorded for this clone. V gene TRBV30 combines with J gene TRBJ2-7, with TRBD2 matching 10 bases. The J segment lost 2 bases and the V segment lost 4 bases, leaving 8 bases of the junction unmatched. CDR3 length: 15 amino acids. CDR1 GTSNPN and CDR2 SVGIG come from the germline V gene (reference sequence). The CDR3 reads CAWMLGTSAAYEQYF. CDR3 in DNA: TGTGCCTGGATGCTAGGGACTAGCGCAGCCTACGAGCAGTACTTC.

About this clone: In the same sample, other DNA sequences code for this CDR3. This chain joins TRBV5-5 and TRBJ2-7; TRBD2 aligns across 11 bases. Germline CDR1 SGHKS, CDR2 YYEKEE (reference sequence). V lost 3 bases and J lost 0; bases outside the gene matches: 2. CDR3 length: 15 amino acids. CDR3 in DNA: TGTGCCAGCAGCTGGACTAGCGGGTCCTCCTACGAGCAGTACTTC. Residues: CASSWTSGSSYEQYF.

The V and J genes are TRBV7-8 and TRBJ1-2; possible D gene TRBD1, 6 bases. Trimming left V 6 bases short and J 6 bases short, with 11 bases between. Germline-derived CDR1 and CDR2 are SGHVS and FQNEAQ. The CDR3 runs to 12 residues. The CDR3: CASSRGANGYTF. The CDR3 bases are TGTGCCAGCAGTCGGGGGGCCAATGGCTACACCTTC.

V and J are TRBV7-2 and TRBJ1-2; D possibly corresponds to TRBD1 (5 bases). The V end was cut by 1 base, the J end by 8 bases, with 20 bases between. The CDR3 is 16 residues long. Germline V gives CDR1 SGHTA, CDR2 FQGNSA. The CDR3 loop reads CASSLGTSGQLGGYTF. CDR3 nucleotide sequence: TGTGCCAGCAGCTTAGGGACCTCAGGGCAACTCGGCGGCTACACCTTC.

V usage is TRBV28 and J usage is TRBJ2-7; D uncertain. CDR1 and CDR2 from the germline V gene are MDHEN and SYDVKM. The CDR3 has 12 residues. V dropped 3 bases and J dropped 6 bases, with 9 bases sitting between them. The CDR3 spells CASSFVLFEQYF. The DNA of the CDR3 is TGTGCCAGCAGTTTCGTACTTTTCGAGCAGTACTTC.

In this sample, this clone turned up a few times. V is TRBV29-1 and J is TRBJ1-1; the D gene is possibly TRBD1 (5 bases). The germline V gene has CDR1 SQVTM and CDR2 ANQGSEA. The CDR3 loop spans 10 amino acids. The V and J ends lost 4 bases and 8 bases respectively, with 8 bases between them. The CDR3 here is CSVGTGEAFF. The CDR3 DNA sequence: TGCAGCGTTGGTACAGGCGAAGCTTTCTTT.

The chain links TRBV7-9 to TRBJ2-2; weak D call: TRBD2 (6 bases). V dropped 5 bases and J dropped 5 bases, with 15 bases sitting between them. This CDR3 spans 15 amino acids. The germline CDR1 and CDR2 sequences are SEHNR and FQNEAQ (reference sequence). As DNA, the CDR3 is TGTGCCAGCAGCAATCTAGCGCTAGGTACCGGGGAGCTGTTTTTT. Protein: CASSNLALGTGELFF.

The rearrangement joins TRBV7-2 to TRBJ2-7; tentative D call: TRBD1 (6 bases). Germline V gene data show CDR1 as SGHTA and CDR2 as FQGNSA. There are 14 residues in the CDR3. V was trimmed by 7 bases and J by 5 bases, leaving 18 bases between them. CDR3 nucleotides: TGTGCCAGCAACCCACAGGGAGCGGCGAACGAGCAGTACTTC. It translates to CASNPQGAANEQYF.

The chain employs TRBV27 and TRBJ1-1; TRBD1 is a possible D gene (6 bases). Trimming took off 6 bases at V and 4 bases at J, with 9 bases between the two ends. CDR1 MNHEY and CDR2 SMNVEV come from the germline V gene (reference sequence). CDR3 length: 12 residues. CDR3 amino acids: CASRMGATEAFF. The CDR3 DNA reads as TGTGCCAGCAGAATGGGGGCCACTGAAGCTTTCTTT.

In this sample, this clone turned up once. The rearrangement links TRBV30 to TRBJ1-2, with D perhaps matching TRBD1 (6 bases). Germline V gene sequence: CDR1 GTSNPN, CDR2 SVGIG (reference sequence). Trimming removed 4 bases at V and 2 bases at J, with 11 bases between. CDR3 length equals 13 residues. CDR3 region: CAWIQGRNYGYTF. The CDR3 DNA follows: TGTGCCTGGATACAGGGTCGCAACTATGGCTACACCTTC.

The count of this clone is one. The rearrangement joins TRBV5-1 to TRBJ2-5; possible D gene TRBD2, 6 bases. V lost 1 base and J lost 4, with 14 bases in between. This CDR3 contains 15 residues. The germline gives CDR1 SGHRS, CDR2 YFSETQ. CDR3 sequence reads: CASSLSLGTPETQYF. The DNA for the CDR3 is TGCGCCAGCAGCTTGTCGCTGGGGACTCCAGAGACCCAGTACTTC.

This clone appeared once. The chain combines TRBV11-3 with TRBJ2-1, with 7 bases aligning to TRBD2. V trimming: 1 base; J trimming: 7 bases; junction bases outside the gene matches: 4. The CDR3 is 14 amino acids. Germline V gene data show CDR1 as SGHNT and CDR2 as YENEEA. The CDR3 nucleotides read TGTGCCAGCAGCTTAGCGGGAGGCTGGAATGAGCAGTTCTTC. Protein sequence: CASSLAGGWNEQFF.

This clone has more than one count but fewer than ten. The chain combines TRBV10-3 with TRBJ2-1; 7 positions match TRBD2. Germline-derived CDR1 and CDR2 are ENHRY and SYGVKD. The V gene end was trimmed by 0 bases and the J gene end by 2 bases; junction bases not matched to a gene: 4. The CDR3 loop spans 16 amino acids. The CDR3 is CAISESQAGTYNEQFF. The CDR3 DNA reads TGTGCCATCAGTGAGTCTCAAGCGGGAACCTACAATGAGCAGTTCTTC.

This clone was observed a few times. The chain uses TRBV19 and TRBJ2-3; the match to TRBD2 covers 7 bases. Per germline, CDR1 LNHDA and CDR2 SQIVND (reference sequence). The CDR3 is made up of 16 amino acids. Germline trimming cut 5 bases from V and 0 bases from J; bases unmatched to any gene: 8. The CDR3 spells CASSPERETSTDTQYF. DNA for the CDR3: TGTGCCAGTAGTCCAGAGCGGGAAACTAGCACAGATACGCAGTATTTT. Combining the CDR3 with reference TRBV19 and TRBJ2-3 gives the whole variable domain DGGITQSPKYLFRKEGQNVTLSCEQNLNHDAMYWYRQDPGQGLRLIYYSQIVNDFQKGDIAEGYSVSREKKESFPLTVTSAQKNPTAFYLCASSPERETSTDTQYFGPGTRLTVL.

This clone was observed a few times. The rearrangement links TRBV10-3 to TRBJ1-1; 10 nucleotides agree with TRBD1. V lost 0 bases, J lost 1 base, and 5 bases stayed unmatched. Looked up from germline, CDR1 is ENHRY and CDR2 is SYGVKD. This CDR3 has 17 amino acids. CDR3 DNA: TGTGCCATCAGTGAGTCGACAGGGGGCTTGTGGAACACTGAAGCTTTCTTT. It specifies CAISESTGGLWNTEAFF.

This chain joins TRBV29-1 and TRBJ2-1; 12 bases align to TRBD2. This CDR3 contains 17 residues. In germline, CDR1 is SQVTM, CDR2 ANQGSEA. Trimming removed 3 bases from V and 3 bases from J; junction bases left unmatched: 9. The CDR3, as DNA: TGCAGCGTTGACGGACTAGCGGGACCAAAAAACTACAATGAGCAGTTCTTC. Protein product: CSVDGLAGPKNYNEQFF.

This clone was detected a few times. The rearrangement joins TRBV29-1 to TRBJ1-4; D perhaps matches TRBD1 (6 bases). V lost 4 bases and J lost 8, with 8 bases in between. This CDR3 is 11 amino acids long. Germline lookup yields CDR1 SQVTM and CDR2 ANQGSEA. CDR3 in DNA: TGCAGCGTTGGGGGGCGGGAAAAACTGTTTTTT. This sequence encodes CSVGGREKLFF.

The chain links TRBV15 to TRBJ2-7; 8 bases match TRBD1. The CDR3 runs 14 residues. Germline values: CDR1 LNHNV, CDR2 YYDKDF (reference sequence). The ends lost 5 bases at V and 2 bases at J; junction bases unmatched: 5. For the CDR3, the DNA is TGTGCCACCAGCTCCCGGACAGGGACCTACGAGCAGTACTTC. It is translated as CATSSRTGTYEQYF.

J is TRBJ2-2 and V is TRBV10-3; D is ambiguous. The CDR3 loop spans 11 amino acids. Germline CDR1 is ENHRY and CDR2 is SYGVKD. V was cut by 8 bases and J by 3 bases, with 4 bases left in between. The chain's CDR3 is CAISDTGELFF. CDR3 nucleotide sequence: TGTGCCATCTCGGACACCGGGGAGCTGTTTTTT.